A single sample is the source of the 30 T cell receptor beta chains below, sequenced in a study of regulatory T cells in long-lasting Graves disease. Specified time point: newly diagnosed GD, antithyroid drugs for less than 3 months. The TCR library was prepared using RNA isolated from PBMCs. Combining iRepertoire HTBI primers with Arm-PCR of CDR3 regions, the authors built TCR beta libraries. TCRdb itself ran the multiplex PCR reads through MiXCR, one entry per CDR3 protein. Here the sample spans under 250,000 distinct CDR3 sequences, around 20% being singletons. These same records also appear under a second study, on T cells in Graves' hyperthyroidism and ophthalmopathy.

The sequencing here drew on peripheral blood mononuclear cells (PBMCs), taken at new diagnosis, from a patient treated with antithyroid drugs. The receptors shown here come from a woman aged 30 to 39 with Graves disease.

This clonotype was picked up many times. The rearrangement joins TRBV6-2 or TRBV6-3 to TRBJ2-1; 7 bases map to TRBD2. The CDR3 is made up of 15 amino acids. Germline assignment: CDR1 MNHEY and CDR2 SVGEGT. J was trimmed by 0 bases and V by 8 bases; bases with no gene match: 7. The CDR3 sequence: CASEKRGSSYNEQFF. CDR3 coding DNA: TGTGCCAGCGAGAAGCGGGGCAGCTCCTACAATGAGCAGTTCTTC.

This clonotype was seen many times. The gene calls are TRBV7-2 and TRBJ2-3; D may be TRBD2 (6 bases). The CDR3 length is 14 residues. In germline, CDR1 is SGHTA, CDR2 FQGNSA. Between the trimmed V and J ends, which lost 2 bases and 5 bases, there was a span of 11 bases. CDR3 bases: TGTGCCAGCAGCTTATTTACTAGCCGAGATACGCAGTATTTT. Translating gives CASSLFTSRDTQYF.

Only one count was recorded for this clonotype. J is TRBJ2-5 and V is TRBV2, with TRBD2 matching over 8 bases. CDR1 is SNHLY, CDR2 FYNNEI, per germline. J lost 4 bases, V lost 6 bases, and 13 bases had no gene match. There are 16 residues in the CDR3. Here the CDR3 DNA reads TGTGCCAGCAGGCTTACCTATAGCGGGACTAGAGAGACCCAGTACTTC. Protein: CASRLTYSGTRETQYF.

This clonotype was seen at least ten times. This chain connects TRBV12-3 or TRBV12-4 to TRBJ1-5; no clear D gene. The CDR3 length is 12 residues. V was trimmed by 5 bases and J by 4 bases, leaving 6 bases between them. The CDR3 protein is CASSAVNQPQHF. The CDR3 DNA reads as TGTGCCAGCAGTGCGGTAAATCAGCCCCAGCATTTT.

In this sample, this clonotype turned up many times. The chain links TRBV6-2 or TRBV6-3 to TRBJ2-1; D not certain. Looked up from germline, CDR1 is MNHEY and CDR2 is SVGEGT. CDR3 length: 13 amino acids. The V and J ends lost 6 bases and 2 bases respectively, with 8 bases between them. This chain's CDR3 is CASSRKAYNEQFF. The CDR3 DNA reads as TGTGCCAGCAGCCGAAAAGCCTACAATGAGCAGTTCTTC.

The chain is built from TRBV15 and TRBJ1-2; maybe TRBD1 (5 bases). Germline-derived CDR1 and CDR2 are LNHNV and YYDKDF (reference sequence). Trimming took off 6 bases at V and 5 bases at J, with 16 bases between the two ends. The CDR3 runs to 14 residues. The CDR3 DNA is TGTGCCACCAGTATCGTGGCAGGGCGGTATGGCTACACCTTC. Translating it yields CATSIVAGRYGYTF.

This clonotype has a count of ten or more. The V call is TRBV7-9, the J call TRBJ1-4; 8 bases agree with TRBD1. Germline loops: CDR1 SEHNR, CDR2 FQNEAQ (reference sequence). Germline trimming cut 6 bases from V and 8 bases from J; bases unmatched to any gene: 8. There are 14 residues in the CDR3. The chain's CDR3 is CASRRTGLWEKLFF. The CDR3 DNA sequence: TGTGCCAGCAGACGGACAGGGCTCTGGGAAAAACTGTTTTTT.

A remark on this clonotype: A much more abundant neighbour one base away suggests this may be a read error. The J gene is TRBJ1-1, the V gene TRBV7-9, with D unresolved. Per the germline V gene, CDR1 is SEHNR and CDR2 is FQNEAQ (reference sequence). This CDR3 is 14 amino acids long. As DNA, the CDR3 is TGTGCCAGCGGCTTAGCCGAAAGGCTCACTGAAGCTTTCTTT. It specifies CASGLAERLTEAFF.

This chain links TRBV2 with TRBJ1-6, with a possible D match to TRBD1 (6 bases). Germline values: CDR1 SNHLY, CDR2 FYNNEI. The CDR3 contains 15 residues. Trimming stripped 9 bases from V and 2 bases from J, with 14 bases between. The CDR3 DNA follows: TGTGCCAGTGGAGGGGGGGTCGCCTATAATTCACCCCTCCACTTT. Its protein is CASGGGVAYNSPLHF.

This clonotype has at least ten counts. The chain is built from TRBV11-1 and TRBJ1-1; tentatively, D is TRBD1 (6 bases). CDR1 and CDR2 (germline): SGHAT, FQDESV (reference sequence). Trimming cost V 7 bases and J 1 base, with 13 bases left between them. The CDR3 has 14 amino acids. CDR3 residues: CASTRLGGNTEAFF. In DNA form, the CDR3 reads TGTGCCAGCACCCGGCTAGGGGGGAACACTGAAGCTTTCTTT.

This clonotype was counted at least ten times. The chain links TRBV20-1 to TRBJ1-6; D gene unclear. Trimming left V 2 bases short and J 6 bases short, with 8 bases between. Germline CDR1 is DFQATT and CDR2 is SNEGSKA (reference sequence). The CDR3 covers 13 residues. CDR3 bases: TGCAGTGCTAGAAAGGGTGCTAATTCACCCCTCCACTTT. Its protein product is CSARKGANSPLHF.

As concerns this clonotype: Likely a read error: the CDR3 ends without its conserved phenylalanine or tryptophan. The gene calls are TRBV28 and TRBJ2-2; 8 bases are a match to TRBD1. Germline V CDR1 and CDR2: MDHEN, SYDVKM. CDR3 size: 16 residues. The CDR3 reads CATSFFQGAWTGELFS. CDR3 nucleotides: TGTGCCACCAGTTTTTTCCAGGGGGCATGGACCGGGGAGCTGTTTTCT.

To note about this clonotype: A much larger clone is a single base away; this may be a read error. V is TRBV12-3 or TRBV12-4 and J is TRBJ1-1, with D tentatively TRBD1 (6 bases). V lost 2 bases and J 4 bases, leaving 14 bases between the germline ends. The CDR3 spans 15 residues. CDR3 protein: CASSLWAGAGTEAFF. The CDR3 DNA sequence: TGTGCCAGCAGTTTATGGGCAGGGGCGGGCACTGAAGCTTTCTTT.

Details on this clonotype: A read error may be the cause here, since a much bigger clone is one base away. V gene TRBV27 combines with J gene TRBJ1-5; D is unresolved. Germline values: CDR1 MNHEY, CDR2 SMNVEV (reference sequence). The length of the CDR3 is 14 residues. V lost 5 bases and J 2 bases, leaving 10 bases between the germline ends. The CDR3 is CASSLSGRNQPQHF. In DNA form, the CDR3 reads TGTGCCAGCAGTCTTTCCGGGCGCAATCAGCCCCAGCATTTT.

At least ten counts were recorded for this clonotype. J is TRBJ1-2 and V is TRBV3-1, with TRBD1 identical over 9 bases. CDR1 and CDR2 from the germline V gene are LGHDT and YNNKEL (reference sequence). J was trimmed by 5 bases and V by 6 bases; bases with no gene match: 13. The CDR3 is made up of 16 amino acids. The CDR3 spells CASSQPGQGRTYGYTF. CDR3 DNA: TGTGCCAGCAGTCAACCGGGACAGGGACGGACTTATGGCTACACCTTC. Full variable domain (outside the CDR3, taken from reference TRBV3-1 and TRBJ1-2): DTAVSQTPKYLVTQMGNDKSIKCEQNLGHDTMYWYKQDSKKFLKIMFSYNNKELIINETVPNRFSPKSPDKAHLNLHINSLELGDSAVYFCASSQPGQGRTYGYTFGSGTRLTVV.

This clonotype was counted a few times. A far larger clone is one nucleotide away, so this likely arose from a read error. The rearrangement uses TRBV2 and TRBJ2-1, with 16 positions matching TRBD2. V lost 6 bases, J lost 8 bases, and 4 bases stayed unmatched. Germline CDR1 SNHLY, CDR2 FYNNEI. The CDR3 has 15 residues. CDR3 nucleotide sequence: TGTGCCAGCAGCTGGGGACTAGCGGGAGGGGATGAGCAGTTCTTC. This encodes CASSWGLAGGDEQFF. Together with reference TRBV2 and TRBJ2-1, the CDR3 gives the full variable domain: EPEVTQTPSHQVTQMGQEVILRCVPISNHLYFYWYRQILGQKVEFLVSFYNNEISEKSEIFDDQFSVERPDGSNFTLKIRSTKLEDSAMYFCASSWGLAGGDEQFFGPGTRLTVL.

This clonotype was observed many times. V gene TRBV24-1 combines with J gene TRBJ2-3, with a weak D call TRBD2 (6 bases). The CDR3 spans 16 residues. Germline CDR1 and CDR2: KGHDR and SFDVKD. Trimming cost V 4 bases and J 0 bases, with 13 bases left between them. The CDR3 loop is CATSDPSSASTDTQYF. CDR3 DNA: TGTGCCACCAGTGACCCCTCTAGCGCTAGCACAGATACGCAGTATTTT.

The chain employs TRBV7-9 and TRBJ2-3; TRBD2 matches 9 bases. CDR1 is SEHNR and CDR2 is FQNEAQ in the germline V gene (reference sequence). This CDR3 is built from 16 residues. The junction had 5 bases not matched to a gene; V was cut back by 1 base and J by 3 bases. The CDR3 protein is CASSLGLAVGTDTQYF. Here the CDR3 DNA reads TGTGCCAGCAGCTTAGGACTAGCGGTAGGGACAGATACGCAGTATTTT.

This clonotype was observed at least ten times. The CDR3: CASSTHSGTLSYEQYF. The CDR3 nucleotides are TGTGCCAGCAGTACCCACTCCGGGACACTCTCCTACGAGCAGTACTTC. V usage is TRBV6-1 and J usage is TRBJ2-7; maybe TRBD1 (6 bases). Trimming pared 5 bases from V and 0 bases from J, leaving 17 bases between. Per the germline V gene, CDR1 is MNHNS and CDR2 is SASEGT. There are 16 residues in the CDR3.

A note on this clonotype: The likely explanation is a read error, given a far larger clone one base away. V and J are TRBV7-9 and TRBJ1-6; 7 nucleotides agree with TRBD1. Germline CDR1 and CDR2: SEHNR and FQNEAQ (reference sequence). With V trimmed by 3 bases and J by 0 bases, 5 bases remained unmatched. This CDR3 is 17 amino acids long. The CDR3 protein is CASSLRGRGSYNSPLHF. CDR3 nucleotides: TGTGCCAGCAGCTTGAGGGGGCGAGGCTCCTATAATTCACCCCTCCACTTT.

CDR3 amino acids: CASSLEQGASHEQFF. CDR3 bases: TGTGCCAGCAGTTTAGAACAGGGGGCGTCCCATGAGCAGTTCTTC. The genes are TRBV27 and TRBJ2-1; TRBD1 agrees at 9 bases. Germline lookup yields CDR1 MNHEY and CDR2 SMNVEV (reference sequence). Germline trimming cut 2 bases from V and 8 bases from J; bases unmatched to any gene: 7. CDR3 length: 15 amino acids.

This sequence joins TRBV27 and TRBJ2-7; 7 bases are a match to TRBD2. The CDR3 consists of 14 residues. Per the germline V gene, CDR1 is MNHEY and CDR2 is SMNVEV (reference sequence). The ends lost 3 bases at V and 3 bases at J; junction bases unmatched: 5. Written as DNA, the CDR3 is TGTGCCAGCAGTTTCTGGGCTAGCGGCTACGAGCAGTACTTC. This gives the protein CASSFWASGYEQYF.

This clonotype was seen ten or more times. The V call is TRBV30, the J call TRBJ1-6; the match to TRBD1 covers 7 bases. The V gene's germline CDR1 is GTSNPN and CDR2 SVGIG (reference sequence). The CDR3 covers 13 residues. After removal of 4 bases from V and 4 bases from J, the junction contained 1 base not matched to a gene. CDR3 bases: TGTGCCTGGACAGGGGGTTATAATTCACCCCTCCACTTT. Amino acids: CAWTGGYNSPLHF.

This clonotype was detected many times. This sequence joins TRBV9 and TRBJ2-5, with D possibly TRBD1 on 6 matching bases. There are 14 residues in the CDR3. V lost 0 bases and J 5 bases, leaving 11 bases between the germline ends. Germline values: CDR1 SGDLS, CDR2 YYNGEE. The DNA of the CDR3 is TGTGCCAGCAGCGTAGAGGGGGACCGGGAGACCCAGTACTTC. Amino acids: CASSVEGDRETQYF.

This clonotype has only a few counts. The chain links TRBV20-1 to TRBJ2-1; 8 nucleotides match TRBD2. The CDR3 length is 14 residues. The V and J ends lost 6 bases and 7 bases, in that order; junction bases with no gene match: 11. Germline assignment: CDR1 DFQATT and CDR2 SNEGSKA (reference sequence). The CDR3 nucleotides read TGCAGTGCCCCGGGACTAGGGGTAGGGAATGAGCAGTTCTTC. Residues: CSAPGLGVGNEQFF.

Ten or more counts support this clonotype. The chain has TRBV6-1 and TRBJ2-2; 7 bases are shared with TRBD2. The CDR3 runs 19 residues. The germline V gene has CDR1 MNHNS and CDR2 SASEGT. V trimming: 2 bases; J trimming: 7 bases; junction bases outside the gene matches: 19. CDR3 nucleotides: TGTGCCAGCAGTGAAAAGGCCCTTGGCGGGAGAGGTAGTGGCGGGGAGCTGTTTTTT. Translated: CASSEKALGGRGSGGELFF.

This clonotype showed up many times. The chain combines TRBV14 with TRBJ1-4; tentatively, D is TRBD1 (5 bases). Trimming shortened V by 1 base and J by 7 bases, and 19 bases separated the two germline ends. Germline V gene data show CDR1 as SGHDN and CDR2 as FVKESK. The CDR3 totals 17 residues. Written as DNA, the CDR3 is TGTGCCAGCAGCCAAGGGGGCGGCCCGGGGTTAGGTGAAAAACTGTTTTTT. Amino acids: CASSQGGGPGLGEKLFF.

This clonotype appeared many times. The chain links TRBV6-1 to TRBJ1-2; the match to TRBD1 covers 10 bases. V trimming: 7 bases; J trimming: 4 bases; junction bases outside the gene matches: 6. The CDR3 has 14 residues. Germline V CDR1 and CDR2: MNHNS, SASEGT. The CDR3 DNA sequence: TGTGCCAGCACCAAGGACAGGGGGGCCTATGGCTACACCTTC. Translation gives CASTKDRGAYGYTF.

This clonotype has more than one count but fewer than ten. V usage is TRBV18 and J usage is TRBJ1-6, with D tentatively TRBD1 (5 bases). The CDR3 extends over 18 amino acids. Germline V gene sequence: CDR1 KGHSH, CDR2 LQKENI. The germline V and J ends were trimmed by 6 bases and 7 bases, with 25 bases remaining between them. CDR3 in DNA: TGTGCCAGCTCCCCAGATCGGAGCGCTTCGTCAGGGAATTCACCCCTCCACTTT. Amino acid sequence: CASSPDRSASSGNSPLHF. The whole variable domain, remainder taken from reference TRBV18 and TRBJ1-6, is NAGVMQNPRHLVRRRGQEARLRCSPMKGHSHVYWYRQLPEEGLKFMVYLQKENIIDESGMPKERFSAEFPKEGPSILRIQQVVRGDSAAYFCASSPDRSASSGNSPLHFGNGTRLTVT.

The rearrangement joins TRBV7-6 to TRBJ2-3, with TRBD1 matching over 7 bases. CDR3 length equals 17 residues. V shed 5 bases and J 0 bases; nucleotides not matched to a gene: 11. The germline V gene encodes CDR1 SGHVS and CDR2 FNYEAQ. The CDR3 DNA sequence: TGTGCCAGCAGCGACAGTGCAGGGGGAGTTAGCACAGATACGCAGTATTTT. Protein: CASSDSAGGVSTDTQYF.